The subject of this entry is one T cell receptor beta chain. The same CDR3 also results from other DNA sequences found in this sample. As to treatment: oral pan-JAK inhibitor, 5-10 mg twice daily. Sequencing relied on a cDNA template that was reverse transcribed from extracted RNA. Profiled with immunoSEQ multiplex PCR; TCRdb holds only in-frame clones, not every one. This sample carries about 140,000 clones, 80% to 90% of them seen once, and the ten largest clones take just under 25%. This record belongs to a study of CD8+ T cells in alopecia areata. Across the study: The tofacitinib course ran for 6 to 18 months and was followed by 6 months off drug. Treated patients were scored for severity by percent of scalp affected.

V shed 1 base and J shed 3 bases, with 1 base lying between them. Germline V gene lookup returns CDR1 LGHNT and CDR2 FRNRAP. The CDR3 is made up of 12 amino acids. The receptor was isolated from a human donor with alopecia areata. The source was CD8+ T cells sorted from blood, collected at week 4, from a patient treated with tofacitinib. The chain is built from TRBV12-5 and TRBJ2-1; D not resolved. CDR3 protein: CASGLGYNEQFF. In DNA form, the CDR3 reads TGTGCTAGTGGTTTGGGCTACAATGAGCAGTTCTTC.